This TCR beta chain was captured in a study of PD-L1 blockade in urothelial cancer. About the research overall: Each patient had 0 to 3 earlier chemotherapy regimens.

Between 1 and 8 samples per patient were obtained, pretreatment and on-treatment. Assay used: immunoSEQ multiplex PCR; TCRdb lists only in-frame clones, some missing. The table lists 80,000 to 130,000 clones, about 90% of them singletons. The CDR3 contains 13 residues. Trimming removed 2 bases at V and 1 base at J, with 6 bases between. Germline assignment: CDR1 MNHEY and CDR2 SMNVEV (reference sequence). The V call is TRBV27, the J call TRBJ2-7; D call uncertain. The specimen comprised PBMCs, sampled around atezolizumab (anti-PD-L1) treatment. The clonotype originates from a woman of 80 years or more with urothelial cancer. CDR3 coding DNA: TGTGCCAGCAGTTTACCTGCGTCCTACGAGCAGTACTTC. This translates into CASSLPASYEQYF.